One and the same sample provided the 30 T cell receptor beta chains below, sequenced in a study of T-cell reconstitution after alpha-beta-depleted transplantation in children. Points from the study as a whole: T cells produced anew were the main source of T-cell counts and diversity one year after transplant.

Their cognate antigens are unknown. The TCRbeta library incorporated unique molecular identifiers. MiXCR, applied by TCRdb to the PCR reads, yields one record per CDR3 protein. The sample holds about 300,000 distinct CDR3 sequences, over 7% seen once. The input for sequencing was peripheral blood, taken 360 days after TCRalphabeta/CD19-depleted stem cell transplant. The receptors shown here come from a female patient between 2 and 15 years old who had a stem cell transplant for Fanconi anemia, so the T cells may come from the graft donor.

This clonotype came up many times. The genes are TRBV7-2 and TRBJ1-2; 8 bases match TRBD1. J was trimmed by 6 bases and V by 2 bases; bases with no gene match: 8. Germline assignment: CDR1 SGHTA and CDR2 FQGNSA. This CDR3 comprises 15 residues. The CDR3 here is CASSLTGQGVDGYTF. For the CDR3, the DNA is TGTGCCAGCAGCTTAACAGGACAGGGAGTTGATGGCTACACCTTC.

Concerning this clonotype: Since a far larger clone is one base different, this is likely a read error. The chain couples TRBV5-1 to TRBJ2-7; unclear D gene. The DNA matches TRBJ2-1 better at its end, which makes the J call doubtful. This CDR3 is 13 amino acids long. Germline assignment: CDR1 SGHRS and CDR2 YFSETQ. The CDR3 loop is CASSFGRNYEQFF. The DNA of the CDR3 is TGCGCCAGCAGCTTCGGGCGAAACTACGAGCAGTTCTTC.

The chain employs TRBV29-1 and TRBJ1-1, with 8 bases that match TRBD1. V shed 7 bases, J shed 11 bases, and the junction held 12 bases outside the gene matches. The CDR3 runs 12 residues. Germline values: CDR1 SQVTM, CDR2 ANQGSEA. CDR3 loop: CSAVYSQGGAFF. The CDR3 coding sequence is TGCAGCGCTGTATACTCACAGGGGGGGGCTTTCTTT.

Only one count was recorded for this clonotype. The gene calls are TRBV9 and TRBJ2-3; the match to TRBD2 covers 13 bases. V dropped 3 bases and J dropped 1; count of bases not matched to a gene: 8. The V gene's germline CDR1 is SGDLS and CDR2 YYNGEE. The CDR3 consists of 18 residues. This chain's CDR3 is CASSAGVTSGGGTDTQYF. In DNA form, the CDR3 reads TGTGCCAGCAGCGCCGGGGTCACTAGCGGGGGGGGCACAGATACGCAGTATTTT.

This clonotype was detected ten times or more. This chain connects TRBV18 to TRBJ1-2; D gene ambiguous. The V gene lost 3 bases and the J gene lost 8 bases, with 16 bases spanning the gap. The germline V gene encodes CDR1 KGHSH and CDR2 LQKENI. The CDR3 is made up of 14 amino acids. The CDR3 reads CASSPGTGQWGYTF. The CDR3 DNA follows: TGTGCCAGCTCACCTGGAACCGGGCAGTGGGGCTACACCTTC.

This chain connects TRBV7-6 to TRBJ2-3; no definite D call. V lost 5 bases, J lost 8 bases, and 14 bases lay in between. CDR1 is SGHVS and CDR2 is FNYEAQ in the germline V gene. There are 13 residues in the CDR3. CDR3 in DNA: TGTGCCAGCAGCCCGCCAGCCAGAGGTACGCAGTATTTT. It codes for CASSPPARGTQYF.

This clonotype was seen ten or more times. The V gene is TRBV5-1, the J gene TRBJ2-7; 7 nucleotides match TRBD1. Germline loops: CDR1 SGHRS, CDR2 YFSETQ. The CDR3 has 14 residues. With V trimmed by 2 bases and J by 6 bases, 8 bases remained unmatched. CDR3 nucleotides: TGCGCCAGCAGCTTTGACAGGGCAGGACGCGAGCAGTACTTC. Translation gives CASSFDRAGREQYF. The full variable domain, rest sourced from reference TRBV5-1 and TRBJ2-7, is KAGVTQTPRYLIKTRGQQVTLSCSPISGHRSVSWYQQTPGQGLQFLFEYFSETQRNKGNFPGRFSGRQFSNSRSEMNVSTLELGDSALYLCASSFDRAGREQYFGPGTRLTVT.

The sample holds a few counts of this clonotype. The chain employs TRBV30 and TRBJ2-1; 7 bases agree with TRBD2. The CDR3 loop spans 13 amino acids. V lost 8 bases to trimming and J lost 9 bases; unmatched junction nucleotides: 13. From germline, CDR1 is GTSNPN and CDR2 SVGIG (reference sequence). Here the CDR3 reads CARRAAGVGEQFF. In nucleotides, the CDR3 is TGTGCCCGAAGGGCTGCGGGGGTGGGTGAGCAGTTCTTC.

There are a few counts of this clonotype. The rearrangement uses TRBV24-1 and TRBJ2-3; possible D gene TRBD1, 5 bases. From germline, CDR1 is KGHDR and CDR2 SFDVKD. The CDR3 is 14 residues long. The ends were cut back, 9 bases at V and 0 bases at J, with 12 bases in the middle. The CDR3, as DNA: TGTGCCACCGAGGACACCATAAGCACAGATACGCAGTATTTT. It specifies CATEDTISTDTQYF.

The chain has TRBV15 and TRBJ2-2; 11 bases align to TRBD2. V dropped 2 bases and J dropped 4; count of bases not matched to a gene: 18. The CDR3 runs to 21 residues. The germline CDR1 and CDR2 sequences are LNHNV and YYDKDF (reference sequence). CDR3 coding DNA: TGTGCCACCAGCAGAAACCTAGCGGGGGGACGTCTCCCAAAGGGCACCGGGGAGCTGTTTTTT. It yields the protein CATSRNLAGGRLPKGTGELFF.

This clonotype appeared many times. CDR3 amino acids: CASSVQDSNEQFF. Here the CDR3 DNA reads TGTGCCAGCAGCGTCCAAGACAGCAATGAGCAGTTCTTC. The rearrangement links TRBV9 to TRBJ2-1; D might be TRBD1 (5 bases). Trimming stripped 2 bases from V and 6 bases from J, with 9 bases between. CDR1 and CDR2 from the germline V gene are SGDLS and YYNGEE. The CDR3 length is 13 residues.

This clonotype was counted once. This CDR3 reads CASSHGTSGLTDTQYF. The CDR3 DNA follows: TGTGCCAGCAGCCACGGGACTAGCGGGCTCACAGATACGCAGTATTTT. V usage is TRBV14 and J usage is TRBJ2-3; the match to TRBD2 covers 12 bases. Germline CDR1 SGHDN, CDR2 FVKESK. The V gene end was trimmed by 3 bases and the J gene end by 2 bases; junction bases not matched to a gene: 3. The CDR3 has 16 residues.

This clonotype has ten or more counts. This chain uses TRBV7-3 with TRBJ2-1; no clear D gene. V was clipped by 5 bases and J by 6 bases, with 8 bases between them. The germline CDR1 and CDR2 sequences are SGHTA and FQGTGA. CDR3 length: 12 amino acids. The CDR3 DNA is TGTGCCAGCAGCATTAGGAGCAATGAGCAGTTCTTC. Translating it yields CASSIRSNEQFF.

This clonotype was observed a few times. Compared with germline, one end of the junction differs, possibly owing to a read error. CDR3 residues: CVSSARPSSYEQYF. The CDR3 bases are TGTGTCAGCTCGGCGAGGCCGTCCTCCTACGAGCAGTACTTC. This chain joins TRBV6-1 and TRBJ2-7, with unresolved D. CDR1 is MNHNS and CDR2 is SASEGT in the germline V gene. The CDR3 is made up of 14 amino acids.

In its sample, this clonotype was seen many times. The rearrangement joins TRBV20-1 to TRBJ2-1; 10 nucleotides agree with TRBD2. CDR3 length equals 14 residues. Germline CDR1 DFQATT, CDR2 SNEGSKA (reference sequence). The trim removed 5 bases at V and 5 bases at J, leaving 6 bases unmatched. The CDR3 region is CSARGTSDNNEQFF. DNA of the CDR3: TGCAGTGCTCGTGGGACTAGCGATAACAATGAGCAGTTCTTC.

This clonotype was observed a handful of times. A much larger clone is a single base away; this may be a read error. The chain carries TRBV29-1 and TRBJ1-4; D is unresolved. The length of the CDR3 is 12 residues. The V gene lost 4 bases and the J gene lost 9 bases, with 12 bases spanning the gap. The germline CDR1 and CDR2 sequences are SQVTM and ANQGSEA. CDR3 loop: CSVGGLEKKLFF. CDR3 bases: TGCAGCGTTGGAGGGTTAGAGAAAAAACTGTTTTTT.

In its sample, this clonotype was seen a few times. V is TRBV12-3 or TRBV12-4 and J is TRBJ1-5; perhaps TRBD1 as D (6 bases). V dropped 6 bases and J dropped 7 bases, with 16 bases sitting between them. The CDR3 sequence is 14 residues long. The CDR3, as DNA: TGTGCCAGCAGCCCCCCGGGACACCAACAGCCCCAGCATTTT. Its protein is CASSPPGHQQPQHF.

This clonotype was seen repeatedly, ten times or more. The chain is built from TRBV28 and TRBJ2-3; 9 bases agree with TRBD2. CDR1 is MDHEN, CDR2 SYDVKM, per germline. The CDR3 has 17 amino acids. The V gene end was trimmed by 1 base and the J gene end by 5 bases; junction bases not matched to a gene: 10. For the CDR3, the DNA is TGTGCCAGCAGTTTATATGCTAGCGGGGTGCGGGGAGATACGCAGTATTTT. As protein: CASSLYASGVRGDTQYF.

A few counts support this clonotype. The gene calls are TRBV6-2 or TRBV6-3 and TRBJ2-1; D not resolved. Germline values: CDR1 MNHEY, CDR2 SVGEGT. V was clipped by 2 bases and J by 2 bases, with 25 bases between them. The CDR3 runs 20 residues. In nucleotides, the CDR3 is TGTGCCAGCAGTTACCCGATAAATGGAGTTCAGATATTCACCTACAATGAGCAGTTCTTC. This gives the protein CASSYPINGVQIFTYNEQFF.

The chain uses TRBV12-3 or TRBV12-4 and TRBJ1-1; D is perhaps TRBD1 (6 bases). The V and J ends lost 2 bases and 3 bases respectively, with 16 bases between them. The CDR3 has 16 amino acids. The CDR3 is CASSLLGARGDTEAFF. As DNA, the CDR3 is TGTGCCAGCAGTTTACTGGGGGCGCGGGGGGACACTGAAGCTTTCTTT.

This clonotype was detected ten times or more. The J gene is TRBJ2-7, the V gene TRBV6-2 or TRBV6-3, with 13 nucleotides matching TRBD2. Germline assignment: CDR1 MNHEY and CDR2 SVGEGT. The V segment lost 6 bases and the J segment 4 bases; nucleotides outside the gene matches: 3. The CDR3 runs 14 residues. CDR3 coding DNA: TGTGCCAGCAGAGGGACTAGCGGGGTATACGAGCAGTACTTC. This gives the protein CASRGTSGVYEQYF.

This clonotype was picked up many times. The DNA for the CDR3 is TGTGCCAGCAGCCGAGGGGGGATTTGGGACACTGAAGCTTTCTTT. Amino acid sequence: CASSRGGIWDTEAFF. The chain has TRBV6-2 or TRBV6-3 and TRBJ1-1, with D maybe TRBD1 (6 bases). The V gene's germline CDR1 is MNHEY and CDR2 SVGEGT. The V gene lost 6 bases and the J gene lost 3 bases, with 17 bases spanning the gap. The CDR3 totals 15 residues.

Many counts were recorded for this clonotype. The rearrangement uses TRBV20-1 and TRBJ2-3; D gene unclear. This CDR3 is 12 amino acids long. With 4 bases removed from V and 7 bases from J, the gap between germline ends came to 12 bases. Germline CDR1 reads DFQATT; CDR2 reads SNEGSKA (reference sequence). CDR3 residues: CSAMFSLHTQYF. CDR3 nucleotide sequence: TGCAGTGCTATGTTCTCCCTCCATACGCAGTATTTT.

This clonotype was observed at least ten times. The chain links TRBV28 to TRBJ2-7; TRBD1 is a possible D gene (5 bases). Germline V gives CDR1 MDHEN, CDR2 SYDVKM. V lost 4 bases and J lost 2, with 9 bases in between. This CDR3 is 13 amino acids long. CDR3 DNA: TGTGCCAGCAGTTCAACAGGACCCTACGAGCAGTACTTC. Encoded protein: CASSSTGPYEQYF.

This clonotype was detected many times. The chain has TRBV29-1 and TRBJ2-7; TRBD1 agrees at 9 bases. Germline CDR1 and CDR2: SQVTM and ANQGSEA. This CDR3 is 15 amino acids long. V trimming: 4 bases; J trimming: 0 bases; junction bases outside the gene matches: 7. The CDR3 reads CSVAAWTGASYEQYF. The CDR3, as DNA: TGCAGCGTTGCCGCATGGACAGGGGCCTCCTACGAGCAGTACTTC.

This clonotype occurred many times. This chain's CDR3 is CASSLGSPLHF. The CDR3 DNA reads as TGTGCCAGCAGCTTGGGATCACCCCTCCACTTT. The chain is built from TRBV7-9 and TRBJ1-6; no reliable D call. CDR1 and CDR2 from the germline V gene are SEHNR and FQNEAQ (reference sequence). V lost 3 bases and J lost 10, with 4 bases in between. CDR3 length: 11 residues.

This clonotype was observed a few times. In nucleotides, the CDR3 is TGTGCCAGCACCCGACCGAGCTCCTACAATGAGCAGTTCTTC. This encodes CASTRPSSYNEQFF. This chain uses TRBV6-2 or TRBV6-3 with TRBJ2-1, with no clear D. The CDR3 length is 14 residues. Germline CDR1 MNHEY, CDR2 SVGEGT. The ends were cut back, 7 bases at V and 0 bases at J, with 10 bases in the middle.

This clonotype was counted at least ten times. The V gene is TRBV5-5, the J gene TRBJ2-2; no clear D gene. The germline V and J ends were trimmed by 4 bases and 0 bases, with 13 bases remaining between them. The germline gives CDR1 SGHKS, CDR2 YYEKEE (reference sequence). The CDR3 has 16 amino acids. The CDR3 sequence is CASSTIQRANTGELFF. CDR3 sequence (DNA): TGTGCCAGCAGCACAATACAGCGTGCGAACACCGGGGAGCTGTTTTTT.

This clonotype appeared many times. The genes are TRBV9 and TRBJ2-1; TRBD2 is a possible D gene (6 bases). The CDR3 loop spans 12 amino acids. Germline V gene sequence: CDR1 SGDLS, CDR2 YYNGEE. V gave up 4 bases and J gave up 8 bases, with 10 bases separating them. CDR3 protein: CASSIPGDEQFF. CDR3 DNA sequence: TGTGCCAGCAGCATCCCGGGAGATGAGCAGTTCTTC. Combining the CDR3 with reference TRBV9 and TRBJ2-1 gives the whole variable domain DSGVTQTPKHLITATGQRVTLRCSPRSGDLSVYWYQQSLDQGLQFLIQYYNGEERAKGNILERFSAQQFPDLHSELNLSSLELGDSALYFCASSIPGDEQFFGPGTRLTVL.

Many counts were recorded for this clonotype. The chain carries TRBV4-2 and TRBJ2-1; 8 positions agree with TRBD2. This CDR3 has 16 amino acids. The ends lost 1 base at V and 7 bases at J; junction bases unmatched: 9. Looked up from germline, CDR1 is LGHNA and CDR2 is YNFKEQ. CDR3 bases: TGTGCCAGCAGCCAAGTAGTAGGCGGGGGGTCTAATGAGCAGTTCTTC. This gives the protein CASSQVVGGGSNEQFF.